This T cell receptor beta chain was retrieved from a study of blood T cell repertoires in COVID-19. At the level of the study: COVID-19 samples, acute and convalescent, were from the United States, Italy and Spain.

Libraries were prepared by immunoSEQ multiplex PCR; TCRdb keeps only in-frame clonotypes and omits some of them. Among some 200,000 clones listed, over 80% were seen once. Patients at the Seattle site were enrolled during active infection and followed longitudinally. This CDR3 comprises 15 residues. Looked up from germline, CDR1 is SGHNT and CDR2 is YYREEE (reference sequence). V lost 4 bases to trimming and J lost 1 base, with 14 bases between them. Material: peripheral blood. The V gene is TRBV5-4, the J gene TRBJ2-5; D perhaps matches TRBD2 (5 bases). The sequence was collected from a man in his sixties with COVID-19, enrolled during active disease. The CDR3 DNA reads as TGTGCCAGCAGCGCAGACTTAGGAGGCCAAGAGACCCAGTACTTC. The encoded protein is CASSADLGGQETQYF.